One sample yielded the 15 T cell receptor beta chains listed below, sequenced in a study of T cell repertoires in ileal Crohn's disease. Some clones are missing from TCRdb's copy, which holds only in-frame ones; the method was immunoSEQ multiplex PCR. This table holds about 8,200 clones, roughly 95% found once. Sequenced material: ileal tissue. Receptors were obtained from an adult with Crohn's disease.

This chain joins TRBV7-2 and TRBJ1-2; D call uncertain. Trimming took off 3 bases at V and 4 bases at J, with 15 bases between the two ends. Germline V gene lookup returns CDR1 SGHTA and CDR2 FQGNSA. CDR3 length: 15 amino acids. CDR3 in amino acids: CASSFPGEGGYGYTF. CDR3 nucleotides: TGTGCCAGCAGCTTTCCCGGAGAGGGCGGCTATGGCTACACCTTC.

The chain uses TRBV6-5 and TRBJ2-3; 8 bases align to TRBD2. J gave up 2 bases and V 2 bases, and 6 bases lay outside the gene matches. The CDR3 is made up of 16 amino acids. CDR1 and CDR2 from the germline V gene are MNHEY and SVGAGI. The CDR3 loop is CASSYGRGAATDTQYF. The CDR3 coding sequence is TGTGCCAGCAGTTACGGGCGGGGGGCAGCCACAGATACGCAGTATTTT.

CDR3 DNA: TGTGCCGCCCGCGGGCCCACCGGGGAGCTGTTTTTT. This sequence encodes CAARGPTGELFF. The chain uses TRBV28 and TRBJ2-2, with D tentatively TRBD2 (5 bases). This CDR3 is built from 12 residues. Germline V gene sequence: CDR1 MDHEN, CDR2 SYDVKM. The V end was cut by 11 bases, the J end by 4 bases, with 11 bases between.

The CDR3 spells CASSSDRGYETQYF. For the CDR3, the DNA is TGCGCCAGCAGCTCGGACAGGGGTTATGAGACCCAGTACTTC. This chain uses TRBV5-1 with TRBJ2-5; the match to TRBD1 covers 9 bases. CDR1 is SGHRS and CDR2 is YFSETQ in the germline V gene. There are 14 residues in the CDR3. V lost 3 bases, J lost 5 bases, and 5 bases stayed unmatched.

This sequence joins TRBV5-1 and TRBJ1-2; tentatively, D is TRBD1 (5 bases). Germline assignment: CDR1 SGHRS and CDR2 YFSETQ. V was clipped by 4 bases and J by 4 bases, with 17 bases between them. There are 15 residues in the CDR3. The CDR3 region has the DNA TGCGCCAGCAGCCCCACCCGTGGGGCAGGCTATGGCTACACCTTC. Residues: CASSPTRGAGYGYTF.

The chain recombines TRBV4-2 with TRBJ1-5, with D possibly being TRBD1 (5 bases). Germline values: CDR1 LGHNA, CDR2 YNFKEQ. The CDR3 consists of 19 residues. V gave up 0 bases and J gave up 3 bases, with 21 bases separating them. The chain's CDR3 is CASSQDDSVRRIDNQPQHF. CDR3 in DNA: TGTGCCAGCAGCCAAGACGACAGCGTCCGGAGAATAGACAATCAGCCCCAGCATTTT.

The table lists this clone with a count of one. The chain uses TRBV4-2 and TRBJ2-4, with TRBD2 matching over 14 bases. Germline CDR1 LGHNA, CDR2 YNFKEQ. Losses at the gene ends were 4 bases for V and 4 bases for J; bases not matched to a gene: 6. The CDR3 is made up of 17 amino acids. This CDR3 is CASSPLGLAGDKNIQYF. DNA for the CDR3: TGTGCCAGCAGCCCGTTGGGACTAGCGGGGGATAAAAACATTCAGTACTTC.

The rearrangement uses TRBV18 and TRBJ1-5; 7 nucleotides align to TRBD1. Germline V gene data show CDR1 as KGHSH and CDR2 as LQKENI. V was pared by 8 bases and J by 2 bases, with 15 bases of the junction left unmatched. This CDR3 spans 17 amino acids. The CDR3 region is CASRRTGDIKGNQPQHF. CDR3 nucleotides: TGTGCCAGCCGCCGGACAGGTGATATTAAGGGCAATCAGCCCCAGCATTTT.

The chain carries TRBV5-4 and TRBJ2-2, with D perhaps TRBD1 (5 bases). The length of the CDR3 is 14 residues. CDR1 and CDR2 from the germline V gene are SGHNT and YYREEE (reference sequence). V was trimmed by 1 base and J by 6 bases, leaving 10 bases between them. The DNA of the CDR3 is TGTGCCAGCAGCTTGCCTGGGGCCGCCGGGGAGCTGTTTTTT. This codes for CASSLPGAAGELFF.

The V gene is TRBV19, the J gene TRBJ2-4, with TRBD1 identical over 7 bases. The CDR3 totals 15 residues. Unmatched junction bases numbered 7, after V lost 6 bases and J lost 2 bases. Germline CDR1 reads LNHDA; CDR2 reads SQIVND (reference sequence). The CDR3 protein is CASRSQQGSKNIQYF. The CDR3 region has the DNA TGTGCCAGTAGGTCTCAACAGGGGTCCAAAAACATTCAGTACTTC.

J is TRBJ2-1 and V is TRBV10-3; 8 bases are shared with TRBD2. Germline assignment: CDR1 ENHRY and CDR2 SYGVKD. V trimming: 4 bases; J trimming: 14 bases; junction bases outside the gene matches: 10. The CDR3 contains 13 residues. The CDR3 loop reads CAISGGSGESEFF. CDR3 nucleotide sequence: TGTGCCATCAGTGGCGGTAGCGGGGAGAGTGAGTTCTTC.

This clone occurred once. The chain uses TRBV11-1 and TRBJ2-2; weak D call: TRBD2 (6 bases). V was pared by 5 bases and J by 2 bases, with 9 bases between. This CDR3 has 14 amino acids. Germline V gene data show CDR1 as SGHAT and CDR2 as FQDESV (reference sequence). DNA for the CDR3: TGTGCCAGCAGCCCGACTAGAAACACCGGGGAGCTGTTTTTT. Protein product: CASSPTRNTGELFF.

CDR3 amino acids: CASHRSGGRGTQYF. Here the CDR3 DNA reads TGTGCCAGCCACCGTAGCGGGGGGCGGGGGACCCAGTACTTC. The chain links TRBV6-1 to TRBJ2-5, with 10 bases lining up with TRBD2. Germline V gene lookup returns CDR1 MNHNS and CDR2 SASEGT. The J segment lost 7 bases and the V segment lost 8 bases, leaving 10 bases of the junction unmatched. The CDR3 is 14 amino acids.

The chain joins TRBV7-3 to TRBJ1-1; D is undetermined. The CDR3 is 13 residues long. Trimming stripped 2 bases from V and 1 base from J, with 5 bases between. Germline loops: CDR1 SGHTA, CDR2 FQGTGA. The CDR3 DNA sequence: TGTGCCAGCAGCTTAGGCAGGAACACTGAAGCTTTCTTT. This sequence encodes CASSLGRNTEAFF.

The CDR3 DNA reads TGTGCCAGCAGGACAGGGGGTAAAGATGAGCAGTTCTTC. Translation gives CASRTGGKDEQFF. This chain connects TRBV2 to TRBJ2-1, with 9 nucleotides matching TRBD1. CDR1 is SNHLY, CDR2 FYNNEI, per germline. This CDR3 comprises 13 residues. The V segment lost 6 bases and the J segment 8 bases; nucleotides outside the gene matches: 5.